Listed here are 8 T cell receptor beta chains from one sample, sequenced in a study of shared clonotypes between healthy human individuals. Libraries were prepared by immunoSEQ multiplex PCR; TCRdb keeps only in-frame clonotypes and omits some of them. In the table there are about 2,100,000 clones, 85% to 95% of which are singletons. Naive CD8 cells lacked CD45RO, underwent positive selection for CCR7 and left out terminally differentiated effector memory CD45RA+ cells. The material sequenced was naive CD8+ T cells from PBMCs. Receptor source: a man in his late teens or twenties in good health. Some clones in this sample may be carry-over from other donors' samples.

CDR3 region: CASTEYEQYF. In nucleotides, the CDR3 is TGTGCCAGCACCGAATACGAGCAGTACTTC. This chain links TRBV6-5 with TRBJ2-7, with D unclear. CDR1 MNHEY and CDR2 SVGAGI come from the germline V gene. V lost 7 bases to trimming and J lost 4 bases, with 5 bases between them. This CDR3 region has 10 residues.

DNA for the CDR3: TGTGCCAGCAGCGTTAAACAGGGGTACGAGCAGTACTTC. Protein sequence: CASSVKQGYEQYF. The chain uses TRBV9 and TRBJ2-7; TRBD1 agrees at 7 bases. Germline V gene sequence: CDR1 SGDLS, CDR2 YYNGEE. The trim removed 2 bases at V and 4 bases at J, leaving 3 bases unmatched. The CDR3 has 13 residues.

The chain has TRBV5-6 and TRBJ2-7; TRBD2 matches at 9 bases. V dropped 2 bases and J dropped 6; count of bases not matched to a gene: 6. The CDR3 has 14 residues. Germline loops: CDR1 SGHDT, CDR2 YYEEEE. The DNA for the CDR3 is TGTGCCAGCAGCTTCAGCGGGAGGTTGGTCGAGCAGTACTTC. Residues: CASSFSGRLVEQYF.

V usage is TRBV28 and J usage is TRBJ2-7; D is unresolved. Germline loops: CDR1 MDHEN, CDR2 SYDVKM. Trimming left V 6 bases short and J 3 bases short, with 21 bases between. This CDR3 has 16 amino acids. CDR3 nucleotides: TGTGCCAGCAGGCCCAGGCTCACCGAGGTGGACTACGAGCAGTACTTC. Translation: CASRPRLTEVDYEQYF.

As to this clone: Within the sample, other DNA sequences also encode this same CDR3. CDR3 nucleotide sequence: TGTGCCAGCAGCTTAATGGGCGAGCAGTACTTC. Translated: CASSLMGEQYF. The V and J genes are TRBV7-9 and TRBJ2-7, with D unclear. Trimming took 2 bases from V and 6 from J, leaving 5 bases between them. Per germline, CDR1 SEHNR and CDR2 FQNEAQ (reference sequence). The CDR3 loop spans 11 amino acids.

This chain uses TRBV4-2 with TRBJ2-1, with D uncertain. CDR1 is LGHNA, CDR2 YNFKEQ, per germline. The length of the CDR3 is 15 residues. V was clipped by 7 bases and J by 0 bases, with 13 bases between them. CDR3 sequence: CASTPERTSYNEQFF. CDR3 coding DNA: TGTGCCAGCACTCCGGAAAGAACCTCCTACAATGAGCAGTTCTTC.

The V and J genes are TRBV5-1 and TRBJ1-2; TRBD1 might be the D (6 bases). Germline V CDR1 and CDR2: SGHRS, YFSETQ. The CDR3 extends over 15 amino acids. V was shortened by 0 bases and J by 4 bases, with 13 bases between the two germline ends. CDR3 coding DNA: TGCGCCAGCAGCTTGGCTCAGGGGTCGAGCTATGGCTACACCTTC. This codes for CASSLAQGSSYGYTF. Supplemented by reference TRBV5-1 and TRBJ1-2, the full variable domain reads KAGVTQTPRYLIKTRGQQVTLSCSPISGHRSVSWYQQTPGQGLQFLFEYFSETQRNKGNFPGRFSGRQFSNSRSEMNVSTLELGDSALYLCASSLAQGSSYGYTFGSGTRLTVV.

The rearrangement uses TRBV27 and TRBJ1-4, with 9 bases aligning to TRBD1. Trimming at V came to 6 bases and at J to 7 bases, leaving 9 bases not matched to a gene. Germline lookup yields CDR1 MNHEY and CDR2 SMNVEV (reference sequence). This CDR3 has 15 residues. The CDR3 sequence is CASRPGQGVSEKLFF. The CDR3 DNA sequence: TGTGCCAGCAGACCGGGACAGGGAGTTAGTGAAAAACTGTTTTTT.